This T cell receptor beta chain derives from a study of STAT5B mutations in CD4+ large granular lymphocyte leukemia. Notes on the study in general: No patients shared main leukemic clonotypes, though less than 30% appeared at low frequency elsewhere.

The table came from immunoSEQ multiplex PCR; TCRdb's copy has only in-frame clones and leaves some out. The table has some 40,000 clones, roughly 79% seen once. Controls came from buffy coats of healthy blood donors. Worth noting for this clone: Antigen specificity is unknown.

The sequenced sample consisted of CD4+ T cells from blood buffy coats. The TCR was taken from a human donor in good health.

This chain's CDR3 is CAWSRRLGDSETQYF. CDR3 sequence (DNA): TGTGCCTGGAGTCGACGCCTCGGGGACTCGGAGACCCAGTACTTC. The chain couples TRBV30 to TRBJ2-5, with a tentative D call TRBD2 (6 bases). The CDR3 has 15 residues. Between the trimmed V and J ends, which lost 2 bases and 5 bases, there was a span of 18 bases. CDR1 is GTSNPN, CDR2 SVGIG, per germline (reference sequence).